What follows are 14 T cell receptor beta chains derived from one specimen sequenced in a study of cytomegalovirus exposure and HLA in healthy donors (dated by TCRdb to about 2017). The library was made by the immunoSEQ multiplex PCR assay. For the multiplex PCR, a mixture combining 60 forward primers for TCR Vbeta segments and 13 reverse primers for TCR Jbeta segments was used. Sourced from immuneACCESS, this table was stored by TCRdb with only in-frame sequences that have V and J called. A share of the clones is absent; for the studies checked, an unresolved V gene accounts for under half, and the remainder has no known explanation. The sample table holds about 150,000 clones, of which 65% to 85% were seen once. The ten largest clones add up to roughly 2.3% of the sample. The sequenced sample was PBMCs. Source of these receptors: a male donor in good health and CMV-seronegative.

The J gene is TRBJ2-1, the V gene TRBV29-1; unclear D gene. The CDR3 loop spans 12 amino acids. V was shortened by 6 bases and J by 0 bases, with 6 bases between the two germline ends. Germline values: CDR1 SQVTM, CDR2 ANQGSEA. In nucleotides, the CDR3 is TGCAGCGTCCTTTACTCCTACAATGAGCAGTTCTTC. Translated: CSVLYSYNEQFF.

The chain uses TRBV7-2 and TRBJ2-3, with D possibly TRBD2 on 6 matching bases. The V gene's germline CDR1 is SGHTA and CDR2 FQGNSA. The CDR3 consists of 15 residues. V was shortened by 5 bases and J by 2 bases, with 14 bases between the two germline ends. The CDR3: CASSTFSGLTDTQYF. The CDR3, as DNA: TGTGCCAGCAGCACCTTCTCGGGACTCACAGATACGCAGTATTTT.

Only one count was recorded for this clone. Other DNA sequences in the sample encode the same CDR3. The chain joins TRBV6-5 to TRBJ2-2, with D uncertain. The CDR3 sequence is 14 residues long. The V end was cut by 6 bases, the J end by 4 bases, with 12 bases between. Looked up from germline, CDR1 is MNHEY and CDR2 is SVGAGI. The CDR3 bases are TGTGCCAGCAGCCTAAGCAGAGGCACCGGGGAGCTGTTTTTT. Protein sequence: CASSLSRGTGELFF.

V and J are TRBV7-2 and TRBJ1-4; 7 bases line up with TRBD1. Germline CDR1 reads SGHTA; CDR2 reads FQGNSA. CDR3 length: 14 amino acids. Trimming cost V 5 bases and J 5 bases; bases outside gene matches: 5. CDR3 region: CASSPDRLNEKLFF. CDR3 sequence (DNA): TGTGCCAGCAGCCCGGACAGGCTGAATGAAAAACTGTTTTTT.

The chain has TRBV4-2 and TRBJ2-3; 10 bases map to TRBD2. The CDR3 runs 16 residues. Germline V lookup: CDR1 LGHNA, CDR2 YNFKEQ. Trimming removed 0 bases from V and 8 bases from J; junction bases left unmatched: 8. The CDR3 bases are TGTGCCAGCAGCCAAGATCCCAGCGGGGGGGCTGTTACGCAGTATTTT. It specifies CASSQDPSGGAVTQYF.

This clone has a handful of counts. The V call is TRBV5-5, the J call TRBJ1-1; possible D gene TRBD1, 6 bases. This CDR3 region has 14 residues. The germline V gene encodes CDR1 SGHKS and CDR2 YYEKEE (reference sequence). Trimming removed 3 bases from V and 10 bases from J, with 19 bases in between. DNA for the CDR3: TGTGCCAGCAGCTCTGGGACACTGGTATTGGGAGCTTTCTTT. Translation: CASSSGTLVLGAFF. Supplemented by reference TRBV5-5 and TRBJ1-1, the full variable domain reads DAGVTQSPTHLIKTRGQQVTLRCSPISGHKSVSWYQQVLGQGPQFIFQYYEKEERGRGNFPDRFSARQFPNYSSELNVNALLLGDSALYLCASSSGTLVLGAFFGQGTRLTVV.

The chain is built from TRBV5-1 and TRBJ2-2; TRBD1 aligns across 8 bases. The length of the CDR3 is 16 residues. The J segment lost 7 bases and the V segment lost 2 bases, leaving 10 bases of the junction unmatched. CDR1 is SGHRS and CDR2 is YFSETQ in the germline V gene. The DNA of the CDR3 is TGCGCCAGCAGCTTCGGCACAGGGGGTGTTGGCGGGGAGCTGTTTTTT. Translating gives CASSFGTGGVGGELFF.

This sequence joins TRBV11-3 and TRBJ2-3; TRBD2 matches 13 bases. Trimming removed 4 bases from V and 5 bases from J; junction bases left unmatched: 6. This CDR3 comprises 16 residues. Germline CDR1 reads SGHNT; CDR2 reads YENEEA. CDR3 loop: CASSSGLAGEIDTQYF. The CDR3, as DNA: TGTGCCAGCAGCTCCGGACTAGCGGGAGAGATAGATACGCAGTATTTT.

The CDR3 protein is CASSPDDYYGYTF. The CDR3 DNA sequence: TGTGCCAGCAGCCCCGACGACTACTATGGCTACACCTTC. The J gene is TRBJ1-2, the V gene TRBV4-2; D ambiguous. V lost 4 bases and J lost 3, with 9 bases in between. Germline lookup yields CDR1 LGHNA and CDR2 YNFKEQ. This CDR3 spans 13 amino acids.

Concerning this clone: Other DNA sequences from this sample encode an identical CDR3 as well. The chain has TRBV5-1 and TRBJ2-3, with TRBD1 as a possible D gene (5 bases). The V gene lost 4 bases and the J gene lost 3 bases, with 9 bases spanning the gap. This CDR3 is 13 amino acids long. CDR1 SGHRS and CDR2 YFSETQ come from the germline V gene. The CDR3 reads CASSQSGTDTQYF. The CDR3 DNA sequence: TGCGCCAGCAGCCAATCAGGGACAGATACGCAGTATTTT.

The genes are TRBV11-2 and TRBJ2-1, with 10 bases aligning to TRBD2. The CDR3 has 15 amino acids. V was clipped by 2 bases and J by 10 bases; unmatched bases: 8. The germline V gene has CDR1 SGHAT and CDR2 FQNNGV. DNA for the CDR3: TGTGCCAGCAGCTTAAGTAGGACTAGCGGAGACGAGCAGTTCTTC. Its translation is CASSLSRTSGDEQFF.

The chain carries TRBV7-3 and TRBJ2-1; 10 nucleotides line up with TRBD2. V was clipped by 1 base and J by 6 bases; unmatched bases: 12. From germline, CDR1 is SGHTA and CDR2 FQGTGA. The CDR3 totals 18 residues. This CDR3 reads CASSLIRRAGTSVNEQFF. CDR3 in DNA: TGTGCCAGCAGCTTAATTAGGCGAGCCGGGACTAGCGTCAATGAGCAGTTCTTC.

The rearrangement joins TRBV19 to TRBJ2-5; 10 bases map to TRBD2. V lost 0 bases to trimming and J lost 4 bases; unmatched junction nucleotides: 5. CDR1 and CDR2 from the germline V gene are LNHDA and SQIVND (reference sequence). The CDR3 consists of 16 residues. CDR3 residues: CASSIDRAGGLETQYF. CDR3 nucleotide sequence: TGTGCCAGTAGTATAGATCGAGCGGGGGGGCTAGAGACCCAGTACTTC.

The chain is built from TRBV7-9 and TRBJ2-6; 7 bases map to TRBD1. Per germline, CDR1 SEHNR and CDR2 FQNEAQ (reference sequence). This CDR3 spans 16 amino acids. V lost 3 bases and J lost 0; bases outside the gene matches: 2. The CDR3 sequence: CASSFTGDSGANVLTF. CDR3 DNA: TGTGCCAGCAGCTTTACAGGGGACTCTGGGGCCAACGTCCTGACTTTC.